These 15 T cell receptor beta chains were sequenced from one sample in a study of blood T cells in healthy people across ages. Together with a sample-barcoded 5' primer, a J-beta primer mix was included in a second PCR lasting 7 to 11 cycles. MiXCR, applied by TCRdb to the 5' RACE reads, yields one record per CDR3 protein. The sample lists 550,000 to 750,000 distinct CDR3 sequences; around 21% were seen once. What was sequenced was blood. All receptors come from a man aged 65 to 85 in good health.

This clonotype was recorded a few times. The DNA for the CDR3 is TGTGCCAGCAGTTTAAGTAGGCAGGTTTGGGCACCCGGGGAGCTGTTTTTT. Encoded protein: CASSLSRQVWAPGELFF. The chain uses TRBV28 and TRBJ2-2; D is unresolved. V dropped 2 bases and J dropped 6 bases, with 19 bases sitting between them. This CDR3 comprises 17 residues. Per germline, CDR1 MDHEN and CDR2 SYDVKM.

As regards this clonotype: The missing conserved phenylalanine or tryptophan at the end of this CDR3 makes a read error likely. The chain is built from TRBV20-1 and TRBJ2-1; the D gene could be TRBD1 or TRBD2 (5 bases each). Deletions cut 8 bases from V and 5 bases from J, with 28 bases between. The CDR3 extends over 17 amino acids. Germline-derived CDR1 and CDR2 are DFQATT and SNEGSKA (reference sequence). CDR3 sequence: CSLGSTRDAESNNEQFL. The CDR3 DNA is TGCAGTTTAGGTTCAACCCGGGACGCGGAGTCCAACAATGAGCAGTTCCTC.

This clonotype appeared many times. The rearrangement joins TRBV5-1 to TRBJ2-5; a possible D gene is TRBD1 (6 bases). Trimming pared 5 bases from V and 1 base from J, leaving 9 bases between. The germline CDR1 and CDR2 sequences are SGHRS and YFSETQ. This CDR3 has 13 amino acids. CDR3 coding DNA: TGCGCCAGCAGACGACAGGCCCAAGAGACCCAGTACTTC. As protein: CASRRQAQETQYF. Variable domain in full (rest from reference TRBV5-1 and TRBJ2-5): KAGVTQTPRYLIKTRGQQVTLSCSPISGHRSVSWYQQTPGQGLQFLFEYFSETQRNKGNFPGRFSGRQFSNSRSEMNVSTLELGDSALYLCASRRQAQETQYFGPGTRLLVL.

CDR3 residues: CASSGVGHYGYTF. The CDR3 coding sequence is TGTGCCAGCAGTGGGGTAGGGCACTATGGCTACACCTTC. The rearrangement joins TRBV2 to TRBJ1-2; no firm D call. Per the germline V gene, CDR1 is SNHLY and CDR2 is FYNNEI. CDR3 size: 13 residues. Trimming removed 4 bases from V and 3 bases from J, with 9 bases in between.

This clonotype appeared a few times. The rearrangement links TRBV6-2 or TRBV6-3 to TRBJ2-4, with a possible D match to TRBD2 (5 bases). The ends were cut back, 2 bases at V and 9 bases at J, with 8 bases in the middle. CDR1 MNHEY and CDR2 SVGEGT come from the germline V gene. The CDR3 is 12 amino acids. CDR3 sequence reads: CASSYTGSIQYF. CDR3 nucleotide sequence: TGTGCCAGCAGTTACACGGGGAGCATTCAGTACTTC.

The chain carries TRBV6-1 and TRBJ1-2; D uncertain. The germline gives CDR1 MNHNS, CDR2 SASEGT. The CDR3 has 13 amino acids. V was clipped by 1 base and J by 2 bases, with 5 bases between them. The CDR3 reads CASSEVRNYGYTF. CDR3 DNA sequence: TGTGCCAGCAGTGAAGTGCGGAACTATGGCTACACCTTC.

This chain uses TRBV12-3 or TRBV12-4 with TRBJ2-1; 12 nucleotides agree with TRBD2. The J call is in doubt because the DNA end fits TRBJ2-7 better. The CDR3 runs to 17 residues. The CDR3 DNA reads TGTGCCAGCAGTTTCGACCCTAGCGGGAGGGACAACGACGAGCAGTACTTC. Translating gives CASSFDPSGRDNDEQYF.

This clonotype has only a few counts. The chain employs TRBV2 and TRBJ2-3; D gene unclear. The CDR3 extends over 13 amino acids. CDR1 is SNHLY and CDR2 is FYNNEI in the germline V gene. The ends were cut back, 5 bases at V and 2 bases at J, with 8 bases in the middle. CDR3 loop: CASSLLFTDTQYF. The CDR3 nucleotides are TGTGCCAGCAGTCTCCTATTCACAGATACGCAGTATTTT.

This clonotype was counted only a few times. The CDR3 coding sequence is TGCAGTGCTAGCAGGCCGGACTACACCACCGGGGAGCTGTTTTTT. This translates into CSASRPDYTTGELFF. The V gene is TRBV20-1, the J gene TRBJ2-2, with D possibly matching TRBD2 (6 bases). This CDR3 has 15 residues. The V and J ends lost 3 bases and 4 bases respectively, with 15 bases between them. Germline lookup yields CDR1 DFQATT and CDR2 SNEGSKA (reference sequence).

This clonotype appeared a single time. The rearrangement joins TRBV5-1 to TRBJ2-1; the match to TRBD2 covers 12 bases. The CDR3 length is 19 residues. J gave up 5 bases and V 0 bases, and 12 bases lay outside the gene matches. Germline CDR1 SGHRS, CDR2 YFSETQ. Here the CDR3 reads CASSLEGTSGWGLNNEQFF. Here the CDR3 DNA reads TGCGCCAGCAGCTTGGAAGGGACTAGCGGGTGGGGTTTGAACAATGAGCAGTTCTTC.

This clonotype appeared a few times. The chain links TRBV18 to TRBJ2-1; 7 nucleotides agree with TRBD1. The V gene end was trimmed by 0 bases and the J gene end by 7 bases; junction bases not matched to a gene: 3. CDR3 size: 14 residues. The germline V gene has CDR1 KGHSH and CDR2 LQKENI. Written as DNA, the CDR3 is TGTGCCAGCTCACCACCCTCAGGGGGAAATGAGCAGTTCTTC. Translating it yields CASSPPSGGNEQFF.

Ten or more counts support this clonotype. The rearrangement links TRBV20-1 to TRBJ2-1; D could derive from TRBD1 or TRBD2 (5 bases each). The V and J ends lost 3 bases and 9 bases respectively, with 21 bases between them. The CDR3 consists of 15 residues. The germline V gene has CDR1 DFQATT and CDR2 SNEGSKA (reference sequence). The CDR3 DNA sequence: TGCAGTGCTAGGACTCCGGGACGTATGGTGTTTGAGCAGTTCTTC. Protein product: CSARTPGRMVFEQFF.

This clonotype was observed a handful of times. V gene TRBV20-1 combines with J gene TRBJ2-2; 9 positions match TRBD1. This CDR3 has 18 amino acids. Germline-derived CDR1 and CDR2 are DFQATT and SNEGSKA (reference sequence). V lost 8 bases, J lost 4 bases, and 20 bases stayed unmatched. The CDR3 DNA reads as TGCAGTACCCCCCAGCGGACAGGGGCTTCAGGAGGCACCGGGGAGCTGTTTTTT. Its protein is CSTPQRTGASGGTGELFF.

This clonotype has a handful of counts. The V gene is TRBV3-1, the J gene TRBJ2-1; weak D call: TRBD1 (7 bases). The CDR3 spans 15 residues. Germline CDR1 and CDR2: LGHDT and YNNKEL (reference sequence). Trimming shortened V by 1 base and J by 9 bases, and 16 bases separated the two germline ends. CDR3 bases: TGTGCCAGCAGCCAAGGCAGGTCTCAGGGGGGTGAGCAGTTCTTC. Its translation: CASSQGRSQGGEQFF.

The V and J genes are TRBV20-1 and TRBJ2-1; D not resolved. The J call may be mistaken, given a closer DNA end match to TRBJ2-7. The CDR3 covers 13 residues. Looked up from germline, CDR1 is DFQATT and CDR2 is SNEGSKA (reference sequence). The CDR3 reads CSARDISSYEQYF. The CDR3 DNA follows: TGCAGTGCTAGAGATATAAGCTCCTACGAGCAGTACTTC.